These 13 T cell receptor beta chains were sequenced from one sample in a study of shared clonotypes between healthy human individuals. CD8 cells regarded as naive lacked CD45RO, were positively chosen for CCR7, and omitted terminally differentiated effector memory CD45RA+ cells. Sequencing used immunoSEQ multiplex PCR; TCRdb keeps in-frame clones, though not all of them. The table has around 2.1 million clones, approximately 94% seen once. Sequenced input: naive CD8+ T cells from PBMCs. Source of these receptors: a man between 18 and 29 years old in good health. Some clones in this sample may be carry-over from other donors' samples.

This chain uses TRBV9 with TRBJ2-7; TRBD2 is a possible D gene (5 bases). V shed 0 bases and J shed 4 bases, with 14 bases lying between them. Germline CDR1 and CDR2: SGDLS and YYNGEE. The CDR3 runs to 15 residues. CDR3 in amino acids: CASSVVASQNYEQYF. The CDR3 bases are TGTGCCAGCAGCGTAGTGGCTAGCCAAAATTACGAGCAGTACTTC.

CDR3 bases: TGTGCCAGTAGTATAGTTCCGGGAGCGGGGAATGAGCAGTTCTTC. Translated: CASSIVPGAGNEQFF. The chain links TRBV19 to TRBJ2-1; 7 nucleotides match TRBD2. CDR3 length: 15 amino acids. Germline V gene data show CDR1 as LNHDA and CDR2 as SQIVND (reference sequence). V shed 1 base and J 7 bases; nucleotides not matched to a gene: 7.

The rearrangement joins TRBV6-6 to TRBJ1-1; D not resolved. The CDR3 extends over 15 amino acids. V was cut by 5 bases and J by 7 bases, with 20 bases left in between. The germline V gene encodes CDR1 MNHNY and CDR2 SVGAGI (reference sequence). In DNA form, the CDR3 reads TGTGCCAGCAGTCCCCTTCGACACCCCAGTGGTGAAGCTTTCTTT. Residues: CASSPLRHPSGEAFF.

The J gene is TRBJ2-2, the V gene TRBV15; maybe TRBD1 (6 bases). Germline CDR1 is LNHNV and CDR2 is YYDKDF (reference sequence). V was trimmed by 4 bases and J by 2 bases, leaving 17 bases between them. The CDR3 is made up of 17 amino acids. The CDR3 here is CATSKEEGQLNTGELFF. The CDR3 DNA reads TGTGCCACCAGCAAAGAAGAGGGACAACTCAACACCGGGGAGCTGTTTTTT.

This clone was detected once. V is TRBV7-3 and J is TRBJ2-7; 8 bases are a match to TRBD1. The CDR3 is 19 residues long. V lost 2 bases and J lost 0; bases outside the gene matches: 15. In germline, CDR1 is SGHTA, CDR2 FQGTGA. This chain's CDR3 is CASSLWTGPLPSSSYEQYF. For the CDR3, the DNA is TGTGCCAGCAGCTTATGGACAGGGCCTTTGCCTTCGAGCTCCTACGAGCAGTACTTC.

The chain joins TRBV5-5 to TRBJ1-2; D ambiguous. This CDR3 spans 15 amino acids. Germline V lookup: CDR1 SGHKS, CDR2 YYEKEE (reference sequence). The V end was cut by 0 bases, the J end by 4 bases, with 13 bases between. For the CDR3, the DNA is TGTGCCAGCAGCTTGGGTCCAGGCTTGGGCTATGGCTACACCTTC. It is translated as CASSLGPGLGYGYTF.

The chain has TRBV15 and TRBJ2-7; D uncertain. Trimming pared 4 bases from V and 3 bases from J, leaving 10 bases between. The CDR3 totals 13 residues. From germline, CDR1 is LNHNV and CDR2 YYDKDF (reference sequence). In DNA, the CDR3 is TGTGCCACCAGCACCGGCGGTGTCTACGAGCAGTACTTC. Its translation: CATSTGGVYEQYF.

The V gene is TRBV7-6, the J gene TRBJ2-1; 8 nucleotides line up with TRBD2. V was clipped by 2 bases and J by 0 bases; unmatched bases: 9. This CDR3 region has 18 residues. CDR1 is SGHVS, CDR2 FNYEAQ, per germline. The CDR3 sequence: CASSLRAGGRSSYNEQFF. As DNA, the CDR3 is TGTGCCAGCAGCTTAAGGGCGGGGGGAAGAAGCTCCTACAATGAGCAGTTCTTC. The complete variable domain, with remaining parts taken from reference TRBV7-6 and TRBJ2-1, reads GAGVSQSPRYKVTKRGQDVALRCDPISGHVSLYWYRQALGQGPEFLTYFNYEAQQDKSGLPNDRFSAERPEGSISTLTIQRTEQRDSAMYRCASSLRAGGRSSYNEQFFGPGTRLTVL.

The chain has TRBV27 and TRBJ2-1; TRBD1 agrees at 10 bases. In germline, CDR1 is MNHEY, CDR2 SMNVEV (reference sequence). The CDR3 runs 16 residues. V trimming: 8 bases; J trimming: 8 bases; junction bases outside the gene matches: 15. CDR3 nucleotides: TGTGCCAGCGGCCGAAAAACGGGACAGGGGTTAGATGAGCAGTTCTTC. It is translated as CASGRKTGQGLDEQFF.

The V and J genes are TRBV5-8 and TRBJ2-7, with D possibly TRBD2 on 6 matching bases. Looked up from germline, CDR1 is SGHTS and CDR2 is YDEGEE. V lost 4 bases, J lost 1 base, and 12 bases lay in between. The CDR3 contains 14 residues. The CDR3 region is CASSRRGSSYEQYF. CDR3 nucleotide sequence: TGTGCCAGCAGCCGACGGGGGAGTTCCTACGAGCAGTACTTC.

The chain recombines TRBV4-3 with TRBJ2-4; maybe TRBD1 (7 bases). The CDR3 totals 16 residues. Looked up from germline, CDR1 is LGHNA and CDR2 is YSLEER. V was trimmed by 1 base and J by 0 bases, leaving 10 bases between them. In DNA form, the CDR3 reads TGCGCCAGCAGCCAAGGACAGGGACTAGCCAAAAACATTCAGTACTTC. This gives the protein CASSQGQGLAKNIQYF.

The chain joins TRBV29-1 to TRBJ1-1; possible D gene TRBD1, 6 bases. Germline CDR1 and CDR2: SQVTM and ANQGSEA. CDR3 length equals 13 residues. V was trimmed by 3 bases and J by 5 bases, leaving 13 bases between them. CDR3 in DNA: TGCAGCGTTGACAGGGGTCTGGGGACTGAAGCTTTCTTT. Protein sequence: CSVDRGLGTEAFF.

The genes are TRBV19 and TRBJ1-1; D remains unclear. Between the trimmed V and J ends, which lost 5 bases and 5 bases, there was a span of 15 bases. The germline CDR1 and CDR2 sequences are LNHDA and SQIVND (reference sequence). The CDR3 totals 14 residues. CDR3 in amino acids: CASSGPHQATEAFF. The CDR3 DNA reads TGTGCCAGTAGTGGACCTCACCAGGCTACTGAAGCTTTCTTT.